Following are 19 T cell receptor beta chains from one sample sequenced in a study of spatial heterogeneity in lung cancer. Time point: sample taken at primary tumor resection. Unsorted whole RNA of tumor, nontumor lung or frozen PBMC was sequenced. Using its own MiXCR run on the 5' RACE reads, TCRdb lists one record per CDR3 protein. The profile covers approximately 6,900 distinct CDR3 sequences, with 5% to 7% appearing a single time and 7% to 9% taken by the ten largest. This specimen was normal lung tissue next to the tumor, taken at surgery. The receptors originated from a female donor with early-stage non-small cell lung cancer.

By share of the sample, this clonotype is medium-sized (0.01 to 0.1%). This beta chain is an unintended read in a library built for alpha chains; its size means little. The gene calls are TRBV27 and TRBJ2-7, with 11 nucleotides matching TRBD1. The germline V gene encodes CDR1 MNHEY and CDR2 SMNVEV (reference sequence). The CDR3 is made up of 14 amino acids. The V gene end was trimmed by 2 bases and the J gene end by 6 bases; junction bases not matched to a gene: 3. The CDR3 DNA reads as TGTGCCAGCAGTTTAGAGGGACAGGGGGGCGAGCAGTACTTC. It is translated as CASSLEGQGGEQYF.

Worth noting for this clonotype: This beta chain turned up in a library designed for alpha chains; as an off-target read, its abundance says little. This chain uses TRBV7-2 with TRBJ2-3, with D maybe TRBD2 (5 bases). Per germline, CDR1 SGHTA and CDR2 FQGNSA. Trimming took off 10 bases at V and 2 bases at J, with 13 bases between the two ends. This CDR3 contains 13 residues. The CDR3 is CATKWEYTDTQYF. CDR3 DNA: TGTGCCACTAAGTGGGAGTACACAGATACGCAGTATTTT. The full variable domain, rest sourced from reference TRBV7-2 and TRBJ2-3, is GAGVSQSPSNKVTEKGKDVELRCDPISGHTALYWYRQSLGQGLEFLIYFQGNSAPDKSGLPSDRFSAERTGGSVSTLTIQRTQQEDSAVYLCATKWEYTDTQYFGPGTRLTVL.

By frequency in the sample, this clonotype is large. This beta chain came through as a stray read in a library set up for alpha chains, and its size says little. The chain joins TRBV15 to TRBJ2-3; D unresolved. V was trimmed by 1 base and J by 5 bases, leaving 13 bases between them. The length of the CDR3 is 15 residues. CDR1 is LNHNV, CDR2 YYDKDF, per germline (reference sequence). The CDR3 DNA follows: TGTGCCACCAGCAGAGGAGACAAACTGAGAGATACGCAGTATTTT. This codes for CATSRGDKLRDTQYF.

By its share, this clonotype is medium-sized. This beta chain is off target for a library built for alpha chains, so its abundance means little. V gene TRBV5-1 combines with J gene TRBJ2-1, with D possibly being TRBD1 (5 bases). Germline CDR1 and CDR2: SGHRS and YFSETQ. The CDR3 consists of 15 residues. V was shortened by 3 bases and J by 3 bases, with 13 bases between the two germline ends. CDR3 coding DNA: TGCGCCAGCAGCTGGGCCCAGGGATACTACAATGAGCAGTTCTTC. It is translated as CASSWAQGYYNEQFF.

This clonotype was seen a handful of times. The size of this beta chain means little, since it is a stray read in a library made for alpha chains. The V call is TRBV7-2, the J call TRBJ2-3; no firm D call. This CDR3 comprises 12 residues. Germline CDR1 SGHTA, CDR2 FQGNSA. V gave up 5 bases and J gave up 8 bases, with 11 bases separating them. CDR3 sequence: CASSQPAPTQYF. CDR3 DNA sequence: TGTGCCAGCAGCCAGCCGGCCCCTACGCAGTATTTT. Supplemented by reference TRBV7-2 and TRBJ2-3, the full variable domain reads GAGVSQSPSNKVTEKGKDVELRCDPISGHTALYWYRQSLGQGLEFLIYFQGNSAPDKSGLPSDRFSAERTGGSVSTLTIQRTQQEDSAVYLCASSQPAPTQYFGPGTRLTVL.

This clonotype appeared a few times. This beta chain lies outside the target of a library built for alpha chains; its clone size means little. The CDR3 sequence: CSAIPGWGTDTQYF. The CDR3 DNA sequence: TGCAGTGCCATTCCTGGGTGGGGCACAGATACGCAGTATTTT. The V gene is TRBV20-1, the J gene TRBJ2-3; D gene ambiguous. Germline values: CDR1 DFQATT, CDR2 SNEGSKA (reference sequence). Trimming shortened V by 6 bases and J by 1 base, and 14 bases separated the two germline ends. The CDR3 consists of 14 residues.

In this sample, this clonotype is medium-sized. Since the library was made to target alpha chains, this beta chain is a stray read and its abundance is not meaningful. The chain combines TRBV20-1 with TRBJ2-5; D might be TRBD1 (6 bases). CDR3 length: 11 amino acids. V was trimmed by 6 bases and J by 4 bases, leaving 9 bases between them. Germline V gene lookup returns CDR1 DFQATT and CDR2 SNEGSKA (reference sequence). The CDR3 DNA is TGCAGTGCCAGGACAGTAGAGACCCAGTACTTC. Its protein product is CSARTVETQYF.

This clonotype was detected ten times or more. This beta chain appears as a stray read in a library generated for alpha chains; its size is not informative. The V gene is TRBV11-1, the J gene TRBJ2-5; D might be TRBD1 (6 bases). V dropped 5 bases and J dropped 0 bases, with 13 bases sitting between them. Germline V lookup: CDR1 SGHAT, CDR2 FQDESV (reference sequence). This CDR3 contains 15 residues. CDR3 in DNA: TGTGCCAGCAGCCACCGGGACATGTACCAAGAGACCCAGTACTTC. It specifies CASSHRDMYQETQYF.

To note about this clonotype: This beta chain came through as a stray read in a library set up for alpha chains, and its size says little. The rearrangement links TRBV2 to TRBJ2-7, with D perhaps matching TRBD2 (6 bases). The germline CDR1 and CDR2 sequences are SNHLY and FYNNEI. The CDR3 is 12 amino acids. The ends were cut back, 4 bases at V and 5 bases at J, with 9 bases in the middle. CDR3 loop: CASSAEGHEQYF. In DNA form, the CDR3 reads TGTGCCAGCAGTGCGGAGGGCCACGAGCAGTACTTC.

This clonotype is judged medium-sized. This beta chain represents an off-target read in a library built for alpha chains; its size is of limited meaning. The V gene is TRBV20-1, the J gene TRBJ2-1, with D unresolved. Germline V gene lookup returns CDR1 DFQATT and CDR2 SNEGSKA (reference sequence). Between the trimmed V and J ends, which lost 1 base and 2 bases, there was a span of 12 bases. The CDR3 contains 15 residues. For the CDR3, the DNA is TGCAGTGCTAGAGGGGTCGGGCGGACCTACAATGAGCAGTTCTTC. This codes for CSARGVGRTYNEQFF.

This clonotype occurred many times. The size of this beta chain means little, since it is a stray read in a library made for alpha chains. The chain is built from TRBV2 and TRBJ2-5, with D tentatively TRBD2 (5 bases). V was pared by 6 bases and J by 0 bases, with 11 bases between. The CDR3 runs to 14 residues. CDR1 and CDR2 from the germline V gene are SNHLY and FYNNEI. CDR3 sequence reads: CASRGDAYQETQYF. CDR3 nucleotides: TGTGCCAGCAGGGGAGACGCGTACCAAGAGACCCAGTACTTC.

Sample share makes this clonotype medium-sized. This beta chain is a stray sequence in a library constructed for alpha chains; its clone size is not meaningful. V is TRBV7-3 and J is TRBJ2-6; TRBD2 aligns across 12 bases. Germline V gene lookup returns CDR1 SGHTA and CDR2 FQGTGA. The CDR3 runs to 19 residues. The V gene end was trimmed by 3 bases and the J gene end by 0 bases; junction bases not matched to a gene: 6. In DNA form, the CDR3 reads TGTGCCAGCAGCTTCCGGACTAGCGGGGACAACTCTGGGGCCAACGTCCTGACTTTC. This gives the protein CASSFRTSGDNSGANVLTF.

Judged by abundance, this clonotype is medium-sized. This beta chain is off target for a library built for alpha chains, so its abundance means little. The chain recombines TRBV28 with TRBJ2-3, with 12 bases matching TRBD2. Looked up from germline, CDR1 is MDHEN and CDR2 is SYDVKM. The CDR3 is 15 residues long. J lost 4 bases, V lost 7 bases, and 6 bases had no gene match. CDR3 in amino acids: CASILAGGRADTQYF. The DNA of the CDR3 is TGTGCCAGCATCCTAGCGGGAGGGCGAGCAGATACGCAGTATTTT. Full variable domain (remainder filled in from reference TRBV28 and TRBJ2-3): DVKVTQSSRYLVKRTGEKVFLECVQDMDHENMFWYRQDPGLGLRLIYFSYDVKMKEKGDIPEGYSVSREKKERFSLILESASTNQTSMYLCASILAGGRADTQYFGPGTRLTVL.

This clonotype qualifies as medium-sized. The size of this beta chain means little, since it is a stray read in a library made for alpha chains. This chain links TRBV6-6 with TRBJ1-5, with TRBD1 as a possible D gene (6 bases). Germline CDR1 and CDR2: MNHNY and SVGAGI (reference sequence). V was cut by 7 bases and J by 5 bases, with 12 bases left in between. The CDR3 runs 13 residues. In nucleotides, the CDR3 is TGTGCCAGCAATCGAGAGGGGGATCAGCCCCAGCATTTT. This gives the protein CASNREGDQPQHF.

By share, this clonotype ranks as medium-sized (0.01 to 0.1%). The library was built for alpha chains, so this beta chain is an off-target read and its size means little. V gene TRBV5-1 combines with J gene TRBJ2-1; D may be TRBD1 (6 bases). The germline V gene has CDR1 SGHRS and CDR2 YFSETQ. V shed 4 bases and J shed 7 bases, with 24 bases lying between them. The CDR3 spans 17 residues. In nucleotides, the CDR3 is TGCGCCAGCAGCCCCCTCGACGTTTGGGACACGATAAATGAGCAGTTCTTC. Encoded protein: CASSPLDVWDTINEQFF.

This clonotype showed up just a few times. Since the library was made to target alpha chains, this beta chain is a stray read and its abundance is not meaningful. V usage is TRBV2 and J usage is TRBJ2-7; 8 nucleotides agree with TRBD2. The trim removed 7 bases at V and 2 bases at J, leaving 10 bases unmatched. The CDR3 totals 15 residues. The germline V gene encodes CDR1 SNHLY and CDR2 FYNNEI. CDR3 sequence (DNA): TGTGCCAGCAAACCTGGGGTAGCGGGACCCTACGAGCAGTACTTC. Amino acid sequence: CASKPGVAGPYEQYF.

By frequency in the sample, this clonotype is medium-sized (0.01 to 0.1%). Because the library targeted alpha chains, this beta chain is an off-target read whose size means little. This chain connects TRBV10-3 to TRBJ2-7; weak D call: TRBD2 (5 bases). CDR3 length equals 15 residues. CDR1 and CDR2 from the germline V gene are ENHRY and SYGVKD. The ends were cut back, 5 bases at V and 2 bases at J, with 16 bases in the middle. The CDR3 coding sequence is TGTGCCATCAGTAAACGTAGGACTGCCCCCTACGAGCAGTACTTC. Protein: CAISKRRTAPYEQYF.

In the case of this clonotype: The size of this beta chain means little, since it is a stray read in a library made for alpha chains. The chain combines TRBV6-6 with TRBJ2-7, with 8 bases that match TRBD1. CDR3 length: 15 amino acids. V shed 0 bases, J shed 7 bases, and the junction held 8 bases outside the gene matches. Germline V gene data show CDR1 as MNHNY and CDR2 as SVGAGI (reference sequence). For the CDR3, the DNA is TGTGCCAGCAGTTACTCGTCAGGGGGCGTTGGGGAGCAGTACTTC. Protein product: CASSYSSGGVGEQYF.

Of note for this clonotype: A library made for alpha chains picked up this beta chain off target, so its size means little. V is TRBV11-2 and J is TRBJ1-5, with no clear D. The V end was cut by 3 bases, the J end by 4 bases, with 7 bases between. The germline V gene has CDR1 SGHAT and CDR2 FQNNGV. CDR3 length: 13 residues. The CDR3 sequence is CASSFGRNQPQHF. DNA for the CDR3: TGTGCCAGCAGCTTTGGCAGAAATCAGCCCCAGCATTTT.